This T cell receptor beta chain was found in a study of STAT5B mutations in CD4+ large granular lymphocyte leukemia. Across the whole study: Among healthy donors, a particular HLA allele went with more CDR3 'QG' motifs.

As for this clone: The antigen remains undetermined.

Trimming pared 5 bases from V and 2 bases from J, leaving 11 bases between. The CDR3 is 14 residues long. Germline CDR1 is SGHVS and CDR2 is FNYEAQ. Study-level points and caveats: Top patient clones used TRBV06 genes more often: 8/27 versus 2/35 in controls. The CD4+ versus CD8+ T-LGLL clonality difference may reflect limited sample size.

This was a survey-level run. The data were produced by immunoSEQ multiplex PCR, yet TCRdb's version contains in-frame clones alone and is incomplete. The sample records roughly 26,000 clones, 81% being singletons. The V and J genes are TRBV7-6 and TRBJ2-3; D is unclear. The TCR sequence derives from a human donor in good health. The sample was CD4+ T cells from blood buffy coats. CDR3 bases: TGTGCCAGCAGCCCCCCCAGACACACAGATACGCAGTATTTT. Its translation: CASSPPRHTDTQYF.